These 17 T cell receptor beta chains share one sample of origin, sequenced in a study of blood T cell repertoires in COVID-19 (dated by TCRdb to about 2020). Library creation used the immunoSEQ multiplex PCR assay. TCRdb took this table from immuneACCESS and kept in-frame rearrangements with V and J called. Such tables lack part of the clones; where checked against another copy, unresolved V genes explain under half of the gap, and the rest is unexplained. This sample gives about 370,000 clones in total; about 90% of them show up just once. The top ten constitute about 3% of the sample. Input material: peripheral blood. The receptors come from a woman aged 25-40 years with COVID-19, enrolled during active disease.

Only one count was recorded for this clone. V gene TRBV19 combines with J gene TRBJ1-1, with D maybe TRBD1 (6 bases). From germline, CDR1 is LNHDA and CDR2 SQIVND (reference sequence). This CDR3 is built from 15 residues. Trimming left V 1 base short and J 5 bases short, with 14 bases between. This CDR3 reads CASSIGGGARTEAFF. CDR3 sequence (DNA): TGTGCCAGTAGTATAGGGGGGGGCGCTCGAACTGAAGCTTTCTTT.

As DNA, the CDR3 is TGTGCCAGCAGCACTCAGGGCCCAGATACGCAGTATTTT. This sequence encodes CASSTQGPDTQYF. This rearrangement joins TRBV11-2 to TRBJ2-3; a weak D match, TRBD1 (5 bases). Trimming took off 5 bases at V and 4 bases at J, with 10 bases between the two ends. CDR3 length: 13 residues. Germline lookup yields CDR1 SGHAT and CDR2 FQNNGV.

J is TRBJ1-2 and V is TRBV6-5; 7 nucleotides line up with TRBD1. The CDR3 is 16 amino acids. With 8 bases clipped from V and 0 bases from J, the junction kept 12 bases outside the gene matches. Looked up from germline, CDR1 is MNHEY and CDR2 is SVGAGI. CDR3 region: CASRLTLGQTNYGYTF. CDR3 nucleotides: TGTGCCAGCCGTTTGACCCTGGGACAGACTAACTATGGCTACACCTTC.

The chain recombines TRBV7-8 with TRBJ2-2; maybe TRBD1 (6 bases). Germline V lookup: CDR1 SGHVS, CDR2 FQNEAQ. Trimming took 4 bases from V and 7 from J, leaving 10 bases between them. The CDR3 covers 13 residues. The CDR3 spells CASSSQGGGELFF. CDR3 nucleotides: TGTGCCAGCAGCTCACAGGGCGGCGGGGAGCTGTTTTTT.

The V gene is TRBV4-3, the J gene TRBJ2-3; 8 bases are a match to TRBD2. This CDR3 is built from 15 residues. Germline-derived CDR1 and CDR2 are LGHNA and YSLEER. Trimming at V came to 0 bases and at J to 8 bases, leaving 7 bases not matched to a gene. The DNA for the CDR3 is TGCGCCAGCAGCCAAGATGCCCTCACTAGCGGTACGCAGTATTTT. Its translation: CASSQDALTSGTQYF.

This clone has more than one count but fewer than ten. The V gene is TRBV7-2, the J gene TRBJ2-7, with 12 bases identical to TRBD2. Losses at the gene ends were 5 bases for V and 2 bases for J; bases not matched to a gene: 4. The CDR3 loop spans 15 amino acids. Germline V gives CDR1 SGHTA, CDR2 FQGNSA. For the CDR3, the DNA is TGTGCCAGCAGCCCACTAGCGGGGGGAACCTACGAGCAGTACTTC. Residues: CASSPLAGGTYEQYF.

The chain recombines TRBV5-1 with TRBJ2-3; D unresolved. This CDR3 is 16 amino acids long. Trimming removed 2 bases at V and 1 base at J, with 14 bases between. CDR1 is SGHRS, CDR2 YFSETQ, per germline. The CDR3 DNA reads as TGCGCCAGCAGCTTTGAGTTAGGTGAGGGCACAGATACGCAGTATTTT. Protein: CASSFELGEGTDTQYF.

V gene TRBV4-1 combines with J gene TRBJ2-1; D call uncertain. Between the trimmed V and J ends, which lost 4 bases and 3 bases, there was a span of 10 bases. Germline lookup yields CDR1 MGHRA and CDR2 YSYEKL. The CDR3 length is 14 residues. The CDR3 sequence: CASSLAEDYNEQFF. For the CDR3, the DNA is TGCGCCAGCAGCCTAGCCGAGGACTACAATGAGCAGTTCTTC.

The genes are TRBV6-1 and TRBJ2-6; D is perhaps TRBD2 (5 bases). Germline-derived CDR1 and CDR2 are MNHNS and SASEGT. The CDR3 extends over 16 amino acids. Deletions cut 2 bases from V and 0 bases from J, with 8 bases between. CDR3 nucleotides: TGTGCCAGCAGTGAACGGACTTCCTCTGGGGCCAACGTCCTGACTTTC. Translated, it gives CASSERTSSGANVLTF.

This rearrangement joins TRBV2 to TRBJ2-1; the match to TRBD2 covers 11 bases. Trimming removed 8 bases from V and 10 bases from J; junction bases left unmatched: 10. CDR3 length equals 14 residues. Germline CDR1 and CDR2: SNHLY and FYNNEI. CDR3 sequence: CASRDSGRAWEQFF. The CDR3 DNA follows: TGTGCCAGCCGCGATAGCGGGAGGGCCTGGGAGCAGTTCTTC.

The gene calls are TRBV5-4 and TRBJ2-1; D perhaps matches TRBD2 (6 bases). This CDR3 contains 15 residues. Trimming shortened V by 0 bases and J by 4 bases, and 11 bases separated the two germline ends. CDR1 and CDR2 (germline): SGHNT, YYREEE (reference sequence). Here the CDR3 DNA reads TGTGCCAGCAGCTTGGCCGGGGACTTATACAATGAGCAGTTCTTC. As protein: CASSLAGDLYNEQFF.

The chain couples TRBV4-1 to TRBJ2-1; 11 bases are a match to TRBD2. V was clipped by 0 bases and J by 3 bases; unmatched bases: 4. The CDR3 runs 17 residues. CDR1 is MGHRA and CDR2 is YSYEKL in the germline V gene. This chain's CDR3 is CASSQDFGTSGYNEQFF. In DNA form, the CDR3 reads TGCGCCAGCAGCCAAGACTTCGGGACTAGCGGCTACAATGAGCAGTTCTTC.

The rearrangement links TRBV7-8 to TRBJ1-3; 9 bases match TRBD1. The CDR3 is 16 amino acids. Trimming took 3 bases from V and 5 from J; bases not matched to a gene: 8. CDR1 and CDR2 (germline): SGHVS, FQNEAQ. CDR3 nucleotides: TGTGCCAGCAGCTTCGCCTACAGGGGGCGCAGAAACACCATATATTTT. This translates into CASSFAYRGRRNTIYF.

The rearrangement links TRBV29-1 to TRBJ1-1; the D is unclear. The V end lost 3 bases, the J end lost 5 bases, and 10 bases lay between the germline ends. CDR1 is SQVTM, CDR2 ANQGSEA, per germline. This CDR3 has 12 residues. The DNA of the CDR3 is TGCAGCGTTGACCGCGGTAGTACTGAAGCTTTCTTT. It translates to CSVDRGSTEAFF.

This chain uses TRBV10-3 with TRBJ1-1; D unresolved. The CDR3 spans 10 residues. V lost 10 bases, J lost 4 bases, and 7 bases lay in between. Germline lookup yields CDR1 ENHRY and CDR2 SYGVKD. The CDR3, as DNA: TGTGCCACCGGTGGCACTGAAGCTTTCTTT. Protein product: CATGGTEAFF.

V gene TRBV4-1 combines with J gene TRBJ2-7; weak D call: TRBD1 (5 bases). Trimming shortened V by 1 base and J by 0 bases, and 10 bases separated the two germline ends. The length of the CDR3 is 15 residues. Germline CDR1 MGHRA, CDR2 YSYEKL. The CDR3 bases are TGCGCCAGCAGCCAAGTACCAGGGTACTCCTACGAGCAGTACTTC. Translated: CASSQVPGYSYEQYF.

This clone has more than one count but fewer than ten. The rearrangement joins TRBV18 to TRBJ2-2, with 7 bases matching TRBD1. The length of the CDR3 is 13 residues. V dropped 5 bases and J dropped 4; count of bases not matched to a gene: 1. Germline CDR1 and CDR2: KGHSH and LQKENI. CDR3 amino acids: CASSGDSTGELFF. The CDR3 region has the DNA TGTGCCAGCTCAGGGGACAGCACCGGGGAGCTGTTTTTT. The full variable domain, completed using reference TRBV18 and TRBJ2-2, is NAGVMQNPRHLVRRRGQEARLRCSPMKGHSHVYWYRQLPEEGLKFMVYLQKENIIDESGMPKERFSAEFPKEGPSILRIQQVVRGDSAAYFCASSGDSTGELFFGEGSRLTVL.